A selection of T cell receptor beta chains follows, all from one sample in a study of identifying expanded T cells in peripheral blood. The method was immunoSEQ multiplex PCR; TCRdb's version includes in-frame clones alone and lacks a portion of them. The sample yields around 100,000 clones, about 90% seen once. Sequenced: blood. These receptors were taken from a person aged 18-69 years in good health. The CDR3 runs from the conserved cysteine through the conserved F or W. Fields, in order: D gene, J gene, V gene, clone size, CDR3 protein, CDR3 DNA. A D gene is named only where the DNA matches it firmly. A row's size may be missing; if present it is once, few, many or a size class.

TRBD1 TRBJ1-3 TRBV6-6 few CASRTRTGGINTIYF TGTGCCAGCAGAACAAGGACAGGGGGGATTAACACCATATATTTT
- TRBJ2-3 TRBV19 - CASSTTAMITDTQYF TGTGCCAGTAGTACCACGGCCATGATCACAGATACGCAGTATTTT
- TRBJ2-7 TRBV6-6 - CASSQAPSSYEQYF TGTGCCAGCAGTCAAGCCCCCAGTTCCTACGAGCAGTACTTC
TRBD1 TRBJ1-1 TRBV28 - CASSLGTGGVAFF TGTGCCAGCAGCCTAGGGACAGGGGGTGTAGCTTTCTTT
- TRBJ2-3 TRBV6-1 - CASSERGRGADTQYF TGTGCCAGCAGTGAAAGGGGCAGGGGAGCAGATACGCAGTATTTT
- TRBJ1-6 TRBV6-1 - CASSVAGDKSPLHF TGTGCCAGCAGTGTGGCAGGGGATAAATCACCCCTCCACTTT
- TRBJ2-6 TRBV5-4 - CASSTEPGANVLTF TGTGCCAGCAGCACCGAGCCTGGGGCCAACGTCCTGACTTTC
- TRBJ2-3 TRBV7-2 - CASSTTTSRTDTQYF TGTGCCAGCAGCACCACCACTTCTCGCACAGATACGCAGTATTTT
- TRBJ2-2 TRBV2 - CASSESLPGGGELFF TGTGCCAGCAGTGAAAGCCTCCCCGGAGGCGGGGAGCTGTTTTTT
TRBD1 TRBJ1-5 TRBV2 few CASSEATGFFQPQHF TGTGCCAGCAGTGAGGCGACAGGGTTTTTTCAGCCCCAGCATTTT
- TRBJ2-5 TRBV7-3 - CASSPTPVMGETQYF TGTGCCAGCAGCCCGACGCCCGTCATGGGGGAGACCCAGTACTTC
- TRBJ1-3 TRBV18 - CASSRTEDSGNTIYF TGTGCCAGCTCACGGACCGAAGACTCTGGAAACACCATATATTTT
TRBD1 TRBJ1-1 TRBV18 few CASSTGRETEAFF TGTGCCAGCTCGACAGGGCGGGAAACTGAAGCTTTCTTT
TRBD1 TRBJ2-2 TRBV29-1 few CSVLGQVNTGELFF TGCAGCGTCCTCGGACAGGTGAACACCGGGGAGCTGTTTTTT
- TRBJ2-3 TRBV2 - CASSEEGGSTDTQYF TGTGCCAGCAGTGAAGAAGGCGGTAGCACAGATACGCAGTATTTT
- TRBJ2-7 TRBV7-8 - CASSLVARPPHEQYF TGTGCCAGCAGCTTAGTAGCACGTCCCCCCCACGAGCAGTACTTC
TRBD2 TRBJ2-3 TRBV5-1 - CASSPTGTSGTDTQYF TGCGCCAGCAGCCCGACCGGGACTAGCGGCACAGATACGCAGTATTTT
- TRBJ2-6 TRBV5-1 - CASSLGSVSTGANVLTF TGCGCCAGCAGCCTAGGGTCGGTGTCTACTGGGGCCAACGTCCTGACTTTC
TRBD1 TRBJ1-1 TRBV6-5 - CASSYGTGVVDTEAFF TGTGCCAGCAGTTACGGGACAGGGGTAGTAGACACTGAAGCTTTCTTT
- TRBJ1-1 TRBV7-9 - CASSFLGGLAFF TGTGCCAGCAGCTTTCTGGGGGGACTGGCTTTCTTT
- TRBJ1-1 TRBV6-1 - CATHRSLNTEAFF TGTGCCACACACCGGTCCCTCAACACTGAAGCTTTCTTT
- TRBJ2-7 TRBV20-1 - CSASQSWEQYF TGCAGTGCTAGCCAATCTTGGGAGCAGTACTTC
TRBD2 TRBJ2-3 TRBV30 - CAWSVQGGLAGGLSTDTQYF TGTGCCTGGAGTGTACAGGGGGGACTAGCGGGAGGTCTTAGCACAGATACGCAGTATTTT
- TRBJ2-1 TRBV18 - CASSPPSGGLYNEQFF TGTGCCAGCTCCCCTCCGAGCGGAGGACTCTACAATGAGCAGTTCTTC
TRBD1 TRBJ2-3 TRBV7-9 - CASSLGTGYSTDTQYF TGTGCCAGCAGCTTAGGGACAGGCTATTCCACAGATACGCAGTATTTT